The T cell receptor beta chain described here comes from a study of patients and donors after allogeneic stem cell transplantation. Via MiXCR, TCRdb re-called the RT-PCR reads, giving one row per CDR3 protein. The sample lists about 9,900 distinct CDR3 sequences, 5.9% seen once, with roughly a quarter in the top ten. The source of this sequence is a human donor who was either an allogeneic HSCT recipient or a stem cell or donor lymphocyte infusion donor (not recorded which). It is not recorded whose cells these are; they may come from a transplant donor. Sequenced sample: blood, either unsorted or a sorted T cell fraction (not recorded which).

The CDR3 is CASSPRQGARETQYF. The DNA for the CDR3 is TGTGCCAGCTCACCACGACAGGGGGCGCGGGAGACCCAGTACTTC. The chain employs TRBV18 and TRBJ2-5, with TRBD1 matching 10 bases. This CDR3 region has 15 residues. Trimming at V came to 1 base and at J to 5 bases, leaving 4 bases not matched to a gene. CDR1 and CDR2 from the germline V gene are KGHSH and LQKENI.